This T cell receptor (beta chain) was sequenced during a study of blood T cell repertoires in COVID-19. Overall study: Acute and convalescent COVID-19 samples came from the United States, Italy and Spain. T cells, B-cell-depleted T cells, or PBMCs supplied cDNA or gDNA.

In the original analysis: Nucleated cell counts were estimated from reference gene primer amplification. Data came from immunoSEQ multiplex PCR; TCRdb stores just in-frame clones and leaves some out. D and trimming come from the DNA, and the V and J calls and clone size come from that table. The sample carries 150,000 to 200,000 clones, around 88% recorded once. The germline V gene has CDR1 SGHDT and CDR2 YYEEEE. The CDR3 length is 14 residues. The J segment lost 4 bases and the V segment lost 6 bases, leaving 5 bases of the junction unmatched. This receptor was identified in a human donor in a cohort sampled during active COVID-19. The genes are TRBV5-6 and TRBJ2-2; 8 nucleotides line up with TRBD2. The sample taken for sequencing was peripheral blood. In DNA, the CDR3 is TGTGCCAGCACCCCGGGGGGGGGCACCGGGGAGCTGTTTTTT. It is translated as CASTPGGGTGELFF.